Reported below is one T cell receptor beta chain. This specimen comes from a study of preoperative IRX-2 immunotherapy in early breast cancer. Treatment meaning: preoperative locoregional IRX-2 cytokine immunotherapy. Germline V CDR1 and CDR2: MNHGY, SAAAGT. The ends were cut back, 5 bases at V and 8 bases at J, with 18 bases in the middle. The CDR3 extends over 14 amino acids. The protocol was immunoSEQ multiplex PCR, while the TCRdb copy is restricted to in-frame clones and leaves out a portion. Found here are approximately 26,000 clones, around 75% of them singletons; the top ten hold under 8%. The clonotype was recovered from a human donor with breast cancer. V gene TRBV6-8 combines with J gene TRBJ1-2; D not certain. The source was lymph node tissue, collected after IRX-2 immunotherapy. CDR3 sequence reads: CASSTGDGRRGYTF. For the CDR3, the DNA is TGTGCCAGCAGTACCGGGGATGGCCGGAGGGGCTACACCTTC.